This T cell receptor (beta chain) is from a study of T cell repertoires in aging, cancer and after chemotherapy. A note on this clonotype: Its target is not known.

Study findings and constraints: Loss of evenness, beyond lost richness, contributed to age-related TCR diversity decline in cancer patients. The repertoire data cannot show anything about immunological memory following chemotherapy.

The CDR3 has 14 residues. V gave up 0 bases and J gave up 1 base, with 6 bases separating them. Germline-derived CDR1 and CDR2 are SGDLS and YYNGEE. Peripheral blood genomic DNA, not sorted cells or RNA, was the template. Multiplex touch-down PCR with TRB-A/B primers amplified rearranged V-D-J TRB sequences. Each CDR3 protein gets one entry after TCRdb re-called the multiplex PCR reads with MiXCR. The sample lists some 2,700 distinct CDR3 sequences, 24% seen once, with about 5.5% in the top ten. This sequence was found in a human donor with a solid tumor. Sequencing input: blood. The chain has TRBV9 and TRBJ2-3; tentative D call: TRBD1 (6 bases). The CDR3 reads CASSVGQGTDTQYF. CDR3 bases: TGTGCCAGCAGCGTAGGACAGGGCACAGATACGCAGTATTTT.